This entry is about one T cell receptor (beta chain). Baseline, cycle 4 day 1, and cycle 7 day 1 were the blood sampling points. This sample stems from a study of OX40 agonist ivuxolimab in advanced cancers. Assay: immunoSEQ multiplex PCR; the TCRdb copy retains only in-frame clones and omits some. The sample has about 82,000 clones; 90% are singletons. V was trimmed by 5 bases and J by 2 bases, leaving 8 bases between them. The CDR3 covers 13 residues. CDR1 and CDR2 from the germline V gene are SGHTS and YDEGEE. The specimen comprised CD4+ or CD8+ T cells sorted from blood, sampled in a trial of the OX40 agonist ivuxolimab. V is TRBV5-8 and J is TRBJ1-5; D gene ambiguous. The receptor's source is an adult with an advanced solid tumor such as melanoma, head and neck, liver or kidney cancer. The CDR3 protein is CASSRVGNQPQHF. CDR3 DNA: TGTGCCAGCAGTCGGGTTGGCAATCAGCCCCAGCATTTT.